These 20 T cell receptor beta chains were all obtained from the same sample, sequenced in a study of Graves' ophthalmopathy and Graves' hyperthyroidism. RNA transcripts served as template for amplifying TCR beta CDR3 sequences. Second-round multiplex PCR came after first-round RT-PCR with HTBI primers. Using its own MiXCR run on the multiplex PCR reads, TCRdb lists one record per CDR3 protein. In the table there are over a million distinct CDR3 sequences, about 38% of which are singletons. Sequenced: peripheral blood or thyroid tissue (not recorded which). Receptors originate from an adult man with Graves' hyperthyroidism.

Concerning this clonotype itself: The CDR3 does not end in the conserved phenylalanine or tryptophan, so this is likely a read error. The chain has TRBV7-2 and TRBJ1-2, with a weak D call TRBD1 (5 bases). Germline V lookup: CDR1 SGHTA, CDR2 FQGNSA. The CDR3 has 16 amino acids. V lost 2 bases and J 2 bases, leaving 15 bases between the germline ends. The CDR3 coding sequence is TGTGCCAGCAGCTTAATTGGGGGGTCTAGGAACTATGGCTACACCTCC. It codes for CASSLIGGSRNYGYTS.

This clonotype was seen at least ten times. V usage is TRBV6-5 and J usage is TRBJ1-4, with 7 bases matching TRBD1. The ends lost 4 bases at V and 1 base at J; junction bases unmatched: 6. This CDR3 region has 16 residues. CDR1 is MNHEY, CDR2 SVGAGI, per germline. The CDR3 nucleotides are TGTGCCAGCAGTTCCAGGGGGGGCGTAACTAATGAAAAACTGTTTTTT. Protein: CASSSRGGVTNEKLFF.

A remark on this clonotype: This may arise from a read error, as a much more abundant clone is one base away. The rearrangement links TRBV20-1 to TRBJ2-6; D may be TRBD1 (5 bases). The CDR3 is 16 residues long. Looked up from germline, CDR1 is DFQATT and CDR2 is SNEGSKA (reference sequence). The CDR3 reads CSARAQPGSGANVLAF. The DNA for the CDR3 is TGCAGTGCCAGGGCCCAACCGGGTTCTGGGGCCAACGTCCTGGCTTTC.

V gene TRBV7-9 combines with J gene TRBJ1-4; the D is unclear. V was shortened by 5 bases and J by 8 bases, with 15 bases between the two germline ends. The germline gives CDR1 SEHNR, CDR2 FQNEAQ (reference sequence). The CDR3 consists of 14 residues. CDR3 sequence (DNA): TGTGCCAGCAGCCCCCAAGGGTTTGGCGAAAAACTGTTTTTT. This gives the protein CASSPQGFGEKLFF.

Points on this clonotype: At one of its ends the junction is not consistent with the germline gene, which may arise from a read error. The gene calls are TRBV7-2 and TRBJ2-5; TRBD2 matches at 7 bases. Germline V gene sequence: CDR1 SGHTA, CDR2 FQGNSA. CDR3 size: 15 residues. The CDR3 loop is CASSLVTSLTETQYF. DNA for the CDR3: TGTGCCAGCAGCTTAGTGACTAGCCTAACGGAGACCCAGTATTTC.

This clonotype was observed a handful of times. This chain connects TRBV5-1 to TRBJ2-7; 9 bases line up with TRBD1. The junction had 11 bases not matched to a gene; V was cut back by 1 base and J by 3 bases. The CDR3 is made up of 17 amino acids. CDR1 is SGHRS and CDR2 is YFSETQ in the germline V gene. CDR3 sequence reads: CASSLTPGQGPFYEQYF. Written as DNA, the CDR3 is TGCGCCAGCAGCTTGACGCCGGGACAGGGACCGTTCTACGAGCAGTACTTC.

This clonotype was counted many times. The gene calls are TRBV7-8 and TRBJ2-7, with D uncertain. Germline loops: CDR1 SGHVS, CDR2 FQNEAQ. Trimming took off 3 bases at V and 4 bases at J, with 7 bases between the two ends. The CDR3 totals 12 residues. The CDR3 coding sequence is TGTGCCAGCAGCTTCGGGTTTTACGAGCAGTACTTC. Protein sequence: CASSFGFYEQYF.

The chain has TRBV7-8 and TRBJ2-5, with D possibly called TRBD1 or TRBD2 (6 bases each). The CDR3 is made up of 15 amino acids. CDR1 and CDR2 (germline): SGHVS, FQNEAQ. The germline V and J ends were trimmed by 4 bases and 3 bases, with 15 bases remaining between them. CDR3 amino acids: CASSSRGAGEETQYF. DNA of the CDR3: TGTGCCAGCAGCTCAAGGGGGGCGGGTGAAGAGACCCAGTACTTC.

This clonotype was found many times. The J gene is TRBJ1-5, the V gene TRBV5-1; TRBD1 is a possible D gene (5 bases). V lost 2 bases to trimming and J lost 6 bases, with 15 bases between them. CDR3 length equals 15 residues. CDR1 SGHRS and CDR2 YFSETQ come from the germline V gene. The CDR3 region has the DNA TGCGCCAGCAGCTTAGGTGGGCAGGGCACTCAGCCCCAGCATTTT. This sequence encodes CASSLGGQGTQPQHF. The variable domain in full, with the rest retrieved from reference TRBV5-1 and TRBJ1-5, is KAGVTQTPRYLIKTRGQQVTLSCSPISGHRSVSWYQQTPGQGLQFLFEYFSETQRNKGNFPGRFSGRQFSNSRSEMNVSTLELGDSALYLCASSLGGQGTQPQHFGDGTRLSIL.

This rearrangement joins TRBV9 to TRBJ1-4; TRBD1 might be the D (6 bases). This CDR3 region has 15 residues. Trimming left V 3 bases short and J 8 bases short, with 17 bases between. From germline, CDR1 is SGDLS and CDR2 YYNGEE. CDR3 amino acids: CASSGGQRNGEKLFF. CDR3 bases: TGTGCCAGCAGCGGCGGACAGAGGAATGGAGAAAAACTGTTTTTT. Drawing the rest from reference TRBV9 and TRBJ1-4, the complete variable domain is DSGVTQTPKHLITATGQRVTLRCSPRSGDLSVYWYQQSLDQGLQFLIQYYNGEERAKGNILERFSAQQFPDLHSELNLSSLELGDSALYFCASSGGQRNGEKLFFGSGTQLSVL.

The CDR3 DNA reads TGTGCCAGCAGCTTAAACAGGGAGGTCTATGGCTACACCTTC. It is translated as CASSLNREVYGYTF. The V call is TRBV7-3, the J call TRBJ1-2; the D gene is possibly TRBD1 (6 bases). The V end was cut by 1 base, the J end by 4 bases, with 10 bases between. The germline V gene encodes CDR1 SGHTA and CDR2 FQGTGA. The CDR3 spans 14 residues.

This clonotype showed up many times. The rearrangement links TRBV19 to TRBJ1-1; perhaps TRBD1 as D (6 bases). V lost 5 bases and J lost 4, with 17 bases in between. Germline lookup yields CDR1 LNHDA and CDR2 SQIVND (reference sequence). The CDR3 loop spans 15 amino acids. The CDR3 nucleotides read TGTGCCAGTAGTCAAGATGGGGGGCGTATCACTGAAGCTTTCTTT. Translated: CASSQDGGRITEAFF.

This clonotype was recorded at least ten times. The gene calls are TRBV5-4 and TRBJ1-5, with 8 bases identical to TRBD1. The CDR3 extends over 15 amino acids. Looked up from germline, CDR1 is SGHNT and CDR2 is YYREEE (reference sequence). The trim removed 4 bases at V and 5 bases at J, leaving 8 bases unmatched. This CDR3 is CASSPGIQGDQPQHF. The DNA for the CDR3 is TGTGCCAGCAGCCCGGGGATACAGGGGGATCAGCCCCAGCATTTT.

Comments on this clonotype: This may arise from a read error, as a much more abundant clone is one base away. V is TRBV20-1 and J is TRBJ1-3, with D unresolved. CDR3 length equals 12 residues. In germline, CDR1 is DFQATT, CDR2 SNEGSKA (reference sequence). V was shortened by 5 bases and J by 4 bases, with 9 bases between the two germline ends. The chain's CDR3 is CSAAPGGNTIYF. CDR3 DNA sequence: TGCAGTGCTGCTCCCGGGGGAAACACCATATATTTT.

This clonotype was recorded only once. The V gene is TRBV5-1, the J gene TRBJ2-5; 9 bases are shared with TRBD1. V gave up 4 bases and J gave up 3 bases; unmatched junction bases: 7. Germline CDR1 and CDR2: SGHRS and YFSETQ. The CDR3 runs to 15 residues. DNA of the CDR3: TGCGCCAGCAGCCAGCTGAGGACAGGGGAAGAGACCCAGTACTTC. It yields the protein CASSQLRTGEETQYF.

V and J are TRBV3-1 and TRBJ2-7; tentative D call: TRBD2 (6 bases). V lost 2 bases, J lost 4 bases, and 18 bases lay in between. Germline CDR1 is LGHDT and CDR2 is YNNKEL (reference sequence). The CDR3 spans 16 residues. Written as DNA, the CDR3 is TGTGCCAGCAGCCAATTAGGCGGAGGGTTGGGATACGAGCAGTACTTC. This gives the protein CASSQLGGGLGYEQYF.

The CDR3 sequence: CASSWGQGVSGANVLTF. In nucleotides, the CDR3 is TGTGCCAGCAGCTGGGGACAGGGTGTCTCTGGGGCCAACGTCCTGACTTTC. The J gene is TRBJ2-6, the V gene TRBV5-5, with 9 positions matching TRBD1. Per germline, CDR1 SGHKS and CDR2 YYEKEE (reference sequence). Losses at the gene ends were 3 bases for V and 0 bases for J; bases not matched to a gene: 4. The CDR3 has 17 residues.

Points on this clonotype: With a much larger clone just one base away, this may be a read error. V is TRBV5-1 and J is TRBJ1-1; weak D call: TRBD1 (6 bases). The CDR3 spans 14 residues. V lost 2 bases and J lost 6, with 14 bases in between. CDR1 and CDR2 from the germline V gene are SGHRS and YFSETQ. The CDR3 DNA reads as TGCGCCAGCAGCTTAACAGGGAATAGTGCTGAAGCTTTCTTT. It is translated as CASSLTGNSAEAFF.

This clonotype was observed many times. The rearrangement links TRBV15 to TRBJ2-7, with TRBD1 matching over 7 bases. Germline CDR1 and CDR2: LNHNV and YYDKDF (reference sequence). The V gene end was trimmed by 0 bases and the J gene end by 4 bases; junction bases not matched to a gene: 6. The CDR3 has 15 amino acids. DNA of the CDR3: TGTGCCACCAGCAGAGACTCGACAGGGAGATACGAGCAGTACTTC. Translation: CATSRDSTGRYEQYF.

This clonotype was observed a handful of times. The chain employs TRBV27 and TRBJ1-2; 7 nucleotides agree with TRBD1. Germline-derived CDR1 and CDR2 are MNHEY and SMNVEV (reference sequence). The CDR3 sequence is 15 residues long. With 5 bases clipped from V and 1 base from J, the junction kept 7 bases outside the gene matches. The CDR3 DNA is TGTGCCAGCAGTCCGCGACAGGGAAATAACTATGGCTACACCTTC. Translation: CASSPRQGNNYGYTF.